The 16 T cell receptor beta chains in this list originate from one sample, sequenced in a study of T-cell reconstitution after alpha-beta-depleted transplantation in children. Construction of the TCRbeta library involved unique molecular identifiers. TCRdb used MiXCR to reprocess the PCR reads, holding one entry per CDR3 protein. The data hold a few hundred thousand distinct CDR3 sequences, with around 27% observed a single time. The sequencing here drew on PBMCs, taken before TCRalphabeta/CD19-depleted stem cell transplant. These TCRs come from a boy less than two years old with Wiskott-Aldrich syndrome, due to receive a stem cell transplant.

The rearrangement uses TRBV12-3 or TRBV12-4 and TRBJ2-3; D call uncertain. The CDR3 length is 16 residues. V was trimmed by 3 bases and J by 0 bases, leaving 13 bases between them. CDR3 nucleotide sequence: TGTGCCAGCAGTTTGGGTCGTAACCCTAGCACAGATACGCAGTATTTT. Its protein is CASSLGRNPSTDTQYF.

The rearrangement uses TRBV29-1 and TRBJ1-1; TRBD1 is a possible D gene (5 bases). The V gene lost 0 bases and the J gene lost 8 bases, with 10 bases spanning the gap. The CDR3 is 12 residues long. Germline CDR1 reads SQVTM; CDR2 reads ANQGSEA. CDR3 protein: CSVEEGGREAFF. The CDR3 region has the DNA TGCAGCGTTGAAGAGGGGGGGAGGGAAGCTTTCTTT.

The chain recombines TRBV11-2 with TRBJ2-5; 14 bases line up with TRBD2. Trimming removed 5 bases from V and 5 bases from J; junction bases left unmatched: 16. The CDR3 sequence is 19 residues long. The germline gives CDR1 SGHAT, CDR2 FQNNGV. CDR3 nucleotide sequence: TGTGCCAGCAGCCCACGGACTAGCGGGAGGACTGTGAAGCGGGAGACCCAGTACTTC. Amino acid sequence: CASSPRTSGRTVKRETQYF.

This clonotype was observed a handful of times. The chain employs TRBV20-1 and TRBJ2-1; no definite D call. Germline-derived CDR1 and CDR2 are DFQATT and SNEGSKA (reference sequence). The CDR3 is made up of 11 amino acids. Between the trimmed V and J ends, which lost 6 bases and 7 bases, there was a span of 10 bases. CDR3 protein: CSAPDWNEQFF. Here the CDR3 DNA reads TGCAGTGCACCCGACTGGAATGAGCAGTTCTTC.

The chain has TRBV5-1 and TRBJ2-3; 7 positions match TRBD2. CDR1 and CDR2 from the germline V gene are SGHRS and YFSETQ. This CDR3 has 14 residues. V shed 0 bases and J 6 bases; nucleotides not matched to a gene: 4. DNA for the CDR3: TGCGCCAGCAGCTTGGATCGAGCGGGGGATACGCAGTATTTT. It is translated as CASSLDRAGDTQYF.

This rearrangement joins TRBV27 to TRBJ2-2; 8 bases line up with TRBD1. Germline loops: CDR1 MNHEY, CDR2 SMNVEV (reference sequence). Trimming cost V 3 bases and J 7 bases; bases outside gene matches: 7. This CDR3 has 15 amino acids. The CDR3 region is CASSLGAGGSGELFF. CDR3 DNA sequence: TGTGCCAGCAGTTTGGGGGCAGGGGGCAGCGGGGAGCTGTTTTTT.

This clonotype has more than one count but fewer than ten. The CDR3 DNA sequence: TGTGCCAGCGGCCAAGGACTAGCACCCTACAATGAGCAGTTCTTC. It specifies CASGQGLAPYNEQFF. The chain carries TRBV6-1 and TRBJ2-1; 8 nucleotides line up with TRBD2. CDR1 and CDR2 from the germline V gene are MNHNS and SASEGT. Unmatched junction bases numbered 8, after V lost 8 bases and J lost 2 bases. The CDR3 has 15 residues.

A few counts support this clonotype. This chain uses TRBV20-1 with TRBJ2-3; 10 bases agree with TRBD2. Germline V gene lookup returns CDR1 DFQATT and CDR2 SNEGSKA (reference sequence). The CDR3 runs to 16 residues. V dropped 6 bases and J dropped 0; count of bases not matched to a gene: 9. The CDR3 bases are TGCAGTGCCGAACAGTGGACTAGCGGTAGCACAGATACGCAGTATTTT. This encodes CSAEQWTSGSTDTQYF.

This chain joins TRBV7-9 and TRBJ1-4; D gene unclear. Germline loops: CDR1 SEHNR, CDR2 FQNEAQ (reference sequence). V was clipped by 1 base and J by 5 bases, with 11 bases between them. The CDR3 runs 15 residues. The DNA for the CDR3 is TGTGCCAGCAGCTTAGGAACAGTTCAGAATGAAAAACTGTTTTTT. It specifies CASSLGTVQNEKLFF.

V and J are TRBV5-1 and TRBJ2-1, with a possible D match to TRBD2 (5 bases). In germline, CDR1 is SGHRS, CDR2 YFSETQ. The length of the CDR3 is 16 residues. V dropped 4 bases and J dropped 3 bases, with 17 bases sitting between them. The DNA of the CDR3 is TGCGCCAGCAGCCGGACGGACTCTAGCATCTACAATGAGCAGTTCTTC. Translating gives CASSRTDSSIYNEQFF. The whole variable domain, filled in from reference TRBV5-1 and TRBJ2-1, reads KAGVTQTPRYLIKTRGQQVTLSCSPISGHRSVSWYQQTPGQGLQFLFEYFSETQRNKGNFPGRFSGRQFSNSRSEMNVSTLELGDSALYLCASSRTDSSIYNEQFFGPGTRLTVL.

The rearrangement uses TRBV5-6 and TRBJ2-5; 8 bases match TRBD1. V gave up 1 base and J gave up 4 bases; unmatched junction bases: 9. Germline V gives CDR1 SGHDT, CDR2 YYEEEE. The CDR3 is 16 amino acids. The CDR3 spells CASSLRQGAGRETQYF. The DNA for the CDR3 is TGTGCCAGCAGCTTGAGGCAGGGGGCGGGAAGAGAGACCCAGTACTTC. Looking up the rest from reference TRBV5-6 and TRBJ2-5 gives the full variable domain: DAGVTQSPTHLIKTRGQQVTLRCSPKSGHDTVSWYQQALGQGPQFIFQYYEEEERQRGNFPDRFSGHQFPNYSSELNVNALLLGDSALYLCASSLRQGAGRETQYFGPGTRLLVL.

The chain uses TRBV5-5 and TRBJ2-3; 8 nucleotides line up with TRBD1. The V gene's germline CDR1 is SGHKS and CDR2 YYEKEE (reference sequence). The ends lost 4 bases at V and 5 bases at J; junction bases unmatched: 6. CDR3 length equals 14 residues. This CDR3 is CASSPDRDEDTQYF. The CDR3 DNA reads TGTGCCAGCAGCCCGGACAGGGACGAAGATACGCAGTATTTT.

The chain links TRBV14 to TRBJ2-7; D is undetermined. The V end lost 4 bases, the J end lost 5 bases, and 15 bases lay between the germline ends. The CDR3 contains 14 residues. Germline V gene lookup returns CDR1 SGHDN and CDR2 FVKESK. The CDR3: CASSRELGFHEQYF. CDR3 bases: TGTGCCAGCAGCCGCGAGCTAGGGTTCCACGAGCAGTACTTC. Full variable domain (missing parts from reference TRBV14 and TRBJ2-7): EAGVTQFPSHSVIEKGQTVTLRCDPISGHDNLYWYRRVMGKEIKFLLHFVKESKQDESGMPNNRFLAERTGGTYSTLKVQPAELEDSGVYFCASSRELGFHEQYFGPGTRLTVT.

The chain uses TRBV6-1 and TRBJ2-1, with D perhaps being TRBD1 or TRBD2 (5 bases each). The CDR3 is 14 residues long. Per germline, CDR1 MNHNS and CDR2 SASEGT. Trimming shortened V by 6 bases and J by 9 bases, and 18 bases separated the two germline ends. The CDR3 coding sequence is TGTGCCAGCAGCGAGTTACCTGGGGGATTTGAGCAGTTCTTC. Amino acids: CASSELPGGFEQFF.

This clonotype showed up just a few times. The V call is TRBV29-1, the J call TRBJ2-5, with unresolved D. This CDR3 is built from 11 residues. V was cut by 5 bases and J by 6 bases, with 10 bases left in between. Germline V gene lookup returns CDR1 SQVTM and CDR2 ANQGSEA. The CDR3 DNA reads as TGCAGCGTTTTACGGACCAAGACCCAGTACTTC. Translating gives CSVLRTKTQYF.

In this sample, this clonotype turned up a few times. The chain recombines TRBV5-1 with TRBJ1-1; D call uncertain. Germline V gives CDR1 SGHRS, CDR2 YFSETQ. CDR3 length: 13 amino acids. The V gene lost 0 bases and the J gene lost 10 bases, with 13 bases spanning the gap. CDR3 DNA: TGCGCCAGCAGCTTGGACCAGTTGGGCGGAGCTTTCTTT. Residues: CASSLDQLGGAFF. Complete variable domain (other parts from reference TRBV5-1 and TRBJ1-1): KAGVTQTPRYLIKTRGQQVTLSCSPISGHRSVSWYQQTPGQGLQFLFEYFSETQRNKGNFPGRFSGRQFSNSRSEMNVSTLELGDSALYLCASSLDQLGGAFFGQGTRLTVV.